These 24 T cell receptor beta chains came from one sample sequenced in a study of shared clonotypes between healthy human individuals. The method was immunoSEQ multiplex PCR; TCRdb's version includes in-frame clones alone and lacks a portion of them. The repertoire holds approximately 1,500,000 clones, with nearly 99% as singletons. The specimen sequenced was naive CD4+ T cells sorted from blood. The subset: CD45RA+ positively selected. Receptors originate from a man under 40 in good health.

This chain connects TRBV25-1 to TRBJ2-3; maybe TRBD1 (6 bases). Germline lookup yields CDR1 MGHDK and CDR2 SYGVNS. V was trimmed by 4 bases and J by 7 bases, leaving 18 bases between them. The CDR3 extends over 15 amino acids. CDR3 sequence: CASSVGTTRSHTQYF. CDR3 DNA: TGTGCCAGCAGTGTGGGGACAACGAGAAGTCATACGCAGTATTTT.

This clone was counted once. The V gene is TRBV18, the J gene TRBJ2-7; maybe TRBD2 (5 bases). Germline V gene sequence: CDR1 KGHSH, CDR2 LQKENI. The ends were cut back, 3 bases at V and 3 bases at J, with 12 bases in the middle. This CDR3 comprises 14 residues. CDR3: CASSPFRGSYEQYF. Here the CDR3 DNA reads TGTGCCAGCTCACCCTTTCGGGGTAGCTACGAGCAGTACTTC.

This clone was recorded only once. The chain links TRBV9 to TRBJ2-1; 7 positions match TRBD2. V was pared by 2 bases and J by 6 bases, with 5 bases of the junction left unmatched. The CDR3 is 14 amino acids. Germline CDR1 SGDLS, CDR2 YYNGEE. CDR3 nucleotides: TGTGCCAGCAGCGTTCTAGCGGCGAGCAATGAGCAGTTCTTC. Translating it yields CASSVLAASNEQFF. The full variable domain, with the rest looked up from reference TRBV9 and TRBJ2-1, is DSGVTQTPKHLITATGQRVTLRCSPRSGDLSVYWYQQSLDQGLQFLIQYYNGEERAKGNILERFSAQQFPDLHSELNLSSLELGDSALYFCASSVLAASNEQFFGPGTRLTVL.

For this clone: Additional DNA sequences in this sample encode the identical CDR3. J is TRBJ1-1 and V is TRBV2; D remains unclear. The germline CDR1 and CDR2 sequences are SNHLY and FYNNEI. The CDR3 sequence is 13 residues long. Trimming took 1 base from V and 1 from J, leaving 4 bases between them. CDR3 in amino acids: CASSEGSNTEAFF. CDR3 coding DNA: TGTGCCAGCAGTGAAGGATCGAACACTGAAGCTTTCTTT.

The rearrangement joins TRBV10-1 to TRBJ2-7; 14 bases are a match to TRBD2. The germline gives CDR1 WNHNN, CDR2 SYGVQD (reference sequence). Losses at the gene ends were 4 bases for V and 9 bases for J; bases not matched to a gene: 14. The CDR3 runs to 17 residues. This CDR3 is CASSGGTSGSIYSGQYF. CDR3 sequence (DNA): TGCGCCAGCAGTGGTGGGACTAGCGGGAGTATTTACAGCGGGCAGTACTTC.

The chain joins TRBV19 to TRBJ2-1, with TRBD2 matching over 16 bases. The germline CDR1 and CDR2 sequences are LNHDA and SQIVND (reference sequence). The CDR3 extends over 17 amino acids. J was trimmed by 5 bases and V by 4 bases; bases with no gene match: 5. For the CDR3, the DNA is TGTGCCAGTAGTAGGGGACTAGCGGGAGGGCCCGACAATGAGCAGTTCTTC. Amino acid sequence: CASSRGLAGGPDNEQFF.

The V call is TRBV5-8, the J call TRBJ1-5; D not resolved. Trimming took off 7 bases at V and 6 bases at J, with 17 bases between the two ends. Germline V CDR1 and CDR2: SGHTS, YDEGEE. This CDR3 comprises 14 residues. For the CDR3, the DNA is TGTGCCAGCGGGCCGCTGCAAAATACTCAGCCCCAGCATTTT. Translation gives CASGPLQNTQPQHF.

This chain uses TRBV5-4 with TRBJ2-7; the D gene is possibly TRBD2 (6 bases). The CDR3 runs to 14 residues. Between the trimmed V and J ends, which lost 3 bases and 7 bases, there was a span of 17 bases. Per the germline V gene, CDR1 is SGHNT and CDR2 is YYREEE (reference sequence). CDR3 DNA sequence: TGTGCCAGCAGCTCCACGGCGGGGATGGGGGAGCAGTACTTC. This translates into CASSSTAGMGEQYF.

CDR3 DNA sequence: TGTGCCAGCAGTGCGGCGACTAGCGGGGATGAGCAGTTCTTC. Translation gives CASSAATSGDEQFF. V is TRBV6-1 and J is TRBJ2-1, with TRBD2 matching over 11 bases. The CDR3 loop spans 14 amino acids. V trimming: 4 bases; J trimming: 8 bases; junction bases outside the gene matches: 4. Germline CDR1 MNHNS, CDR2 SASEGT.

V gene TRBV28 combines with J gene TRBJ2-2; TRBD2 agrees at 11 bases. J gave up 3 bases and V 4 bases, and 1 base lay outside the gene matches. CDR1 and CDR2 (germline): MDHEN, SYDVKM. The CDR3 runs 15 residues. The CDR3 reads CASSYSGRDTGELFF. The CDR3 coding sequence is TGTGCCAGCAGTTATAGCGGGAGGGACACCGGGGAGCTGTTTTTT.

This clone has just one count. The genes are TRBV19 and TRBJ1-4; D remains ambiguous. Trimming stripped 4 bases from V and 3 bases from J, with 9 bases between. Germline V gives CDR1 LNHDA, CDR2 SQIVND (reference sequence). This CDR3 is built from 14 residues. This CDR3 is CASSRTAPNEKLFF. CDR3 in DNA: TGTGCCAGTAGTAGAACAGCGCCTAATGAAAAACTGTTTTTT.

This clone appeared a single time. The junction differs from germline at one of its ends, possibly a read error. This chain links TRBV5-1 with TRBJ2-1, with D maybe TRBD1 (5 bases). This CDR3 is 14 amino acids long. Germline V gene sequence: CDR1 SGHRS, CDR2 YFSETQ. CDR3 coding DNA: TGCGCCAGCAGCCCCCAGGGCTCCCACAATGAGCAGTTCTTC. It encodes CASSPQGSHNEQFF.

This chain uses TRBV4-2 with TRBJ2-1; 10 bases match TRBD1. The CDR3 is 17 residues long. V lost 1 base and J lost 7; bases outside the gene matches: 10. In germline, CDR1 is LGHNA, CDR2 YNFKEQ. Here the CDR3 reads CASSQASGTGVQNEQFF. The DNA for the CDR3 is TGTGCCAGCAGCCAAGCCTCCGGGACAGGGGTTCAAAATGAGCAGTTCTTC.

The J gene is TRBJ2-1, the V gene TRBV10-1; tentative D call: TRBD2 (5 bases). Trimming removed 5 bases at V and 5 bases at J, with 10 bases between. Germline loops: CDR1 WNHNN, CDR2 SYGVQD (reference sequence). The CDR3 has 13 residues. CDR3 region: CASSQILDNEQFF. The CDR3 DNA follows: TGCGCCAGCAGTCAGATACTAGACAATGAGCAGTTCTTC.

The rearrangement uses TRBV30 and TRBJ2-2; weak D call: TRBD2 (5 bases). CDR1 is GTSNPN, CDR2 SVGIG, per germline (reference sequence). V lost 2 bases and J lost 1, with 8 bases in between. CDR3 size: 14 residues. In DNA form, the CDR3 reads TGTGCCTGGAGTCGCCGGGGGAACACCGGGGAGCTGTTTTTT. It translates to CAWSRRGNTGELFF.

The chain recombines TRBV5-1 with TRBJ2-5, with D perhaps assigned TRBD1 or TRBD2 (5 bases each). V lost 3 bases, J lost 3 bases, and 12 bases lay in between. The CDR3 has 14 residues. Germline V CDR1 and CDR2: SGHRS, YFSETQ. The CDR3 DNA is TGCGCCAGCAGCTACCGGGACCCAAAAGAGACCCAGTACTTC. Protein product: CASSYRDPKETQYF.

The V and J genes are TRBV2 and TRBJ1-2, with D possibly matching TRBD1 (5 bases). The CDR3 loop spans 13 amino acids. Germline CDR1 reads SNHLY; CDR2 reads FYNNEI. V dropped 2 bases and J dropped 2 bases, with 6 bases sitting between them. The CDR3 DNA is TGTGCCAGCAGTGAATGGGGGAACTATGGCTACACCTTC. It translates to CASSEWGNYGYTF.

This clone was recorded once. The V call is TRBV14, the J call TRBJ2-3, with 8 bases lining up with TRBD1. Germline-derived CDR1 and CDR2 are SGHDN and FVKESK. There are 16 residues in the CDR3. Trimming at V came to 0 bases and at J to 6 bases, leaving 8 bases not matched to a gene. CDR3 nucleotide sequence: TGTGCCAGCAGCCAAGATTTGGTAGGGACAGGTGATACGCAGTATTTT. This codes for CASSQDLVGTGDTQYF. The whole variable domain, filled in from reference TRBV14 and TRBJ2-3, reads EAGVTQFPSHSVIEKGQTVTLRCDPISGHDNLYWYRRVMGKEIKFLLHFVKESKQDESGMPNNRFLAERTGGTYSTLKVQPAELEDSGVYFCASSQDLVGTGDTQYFGPGTRLTVL.

In nucleotides, the CDR3 is TGTGCCAGCAGCTTCAAGCCGGGACAGGGGACAGATACGCAGTATTTT. This sequence encodes CASSFKPGQGTDTQYF. This chain joins TRBV14 and TRBJ2-3; 10 bases match TRBD1. Germline CDR1 is SGHDN and CDR2 is FVKESK. The J segment lost 3 bases and the V segment lost 5 bases, leaving 8 bases of the junction unmatched. The CDR3 extends over 16 amino acids. The complete variable domain, with remaining parts taken from reference TRBV14 and TRBJ2-3, reads EAGVTQFPSHSVIEKGQTVTLRCDPISGHDNLYWYRRVMGKEIKFLLHFVKESKQDESGMPNNRFLAERTGGTYSTLKVQPAELEDSGVYFCASSFKPGQGTDTQYFGPGTRLTVL.

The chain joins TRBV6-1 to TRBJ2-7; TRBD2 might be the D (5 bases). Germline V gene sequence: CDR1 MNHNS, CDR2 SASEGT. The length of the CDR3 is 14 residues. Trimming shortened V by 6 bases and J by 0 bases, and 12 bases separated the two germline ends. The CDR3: CASRPAGNSYEQYF. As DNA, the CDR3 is TGTGCCAGCAGGCCTGCCGGGAACTCCTACGAGCAGTACTTC.

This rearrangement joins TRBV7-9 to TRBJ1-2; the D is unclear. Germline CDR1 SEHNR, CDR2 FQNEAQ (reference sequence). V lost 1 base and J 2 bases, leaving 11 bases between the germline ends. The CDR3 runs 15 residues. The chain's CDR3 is CASSLGHTTNYGYTF. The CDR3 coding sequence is TGTGCCAGCAGCTTAGGGCACACTACGAACTATGGCTACACCTTC.

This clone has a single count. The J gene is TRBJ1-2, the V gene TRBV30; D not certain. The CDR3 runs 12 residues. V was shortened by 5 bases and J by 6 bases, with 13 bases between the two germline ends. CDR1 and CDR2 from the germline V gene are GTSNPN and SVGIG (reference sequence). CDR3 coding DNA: TGTGCCTGGGGGAAGGACCGCGATGGCTACACCTTC. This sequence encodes CAWGKDRDGYTF.

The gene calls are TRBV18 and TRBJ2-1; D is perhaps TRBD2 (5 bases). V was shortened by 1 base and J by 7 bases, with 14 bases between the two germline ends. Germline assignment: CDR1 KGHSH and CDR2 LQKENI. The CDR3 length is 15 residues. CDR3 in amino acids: CASSPLLARINEQFF. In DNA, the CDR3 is TGTGCCAGCTCACCACTGCTAGCCCGGATAAATGAGCAGTTCTTC.

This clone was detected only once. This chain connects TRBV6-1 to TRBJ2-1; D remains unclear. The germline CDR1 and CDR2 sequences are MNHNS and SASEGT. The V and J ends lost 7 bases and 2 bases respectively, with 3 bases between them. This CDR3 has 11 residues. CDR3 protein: CASTPYNEQFF. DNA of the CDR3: TGTGCCAGCACCCCCTACAATGAGCAGTTCTTC.